Following are 7 T cell receptor beta chains from one sample sequenced in a study of T cell responses to AZD1222 COVID-19 vaccine. Produced via immunoSEQ multiplex PCR; TCRdb's table is partial and in-frame only. This sample carries around 160,000 clones, around 86% of them seen once, and the ten largest clones take 3.5% to 5%. The sequencing here drew on peripheral blood, taken on day 0 of MenACWY control vaccination. Receptor source: an adult in good health.

The CDR3 is CASRGDGQENTGELFF. CDR3 sequence (DNA): TGCGCCAGCCGTGGCGACGGACAGGAAAACACCGGGGAGCTGTTTTTT. V gene TRBV5-1 combines with J gene TRBJ2-2; 7 nucleotides align to TRBD1. Germline V CDR1 and CDR2: SGHRS, YFSETQ. Trimming took 7 bases from V and 2 from J; bases not matched to a gene: 11. The CDR3 runs to 16 residues.

The chain has TRBV7-3 and TRBJ2-5; 7 positions match TRBD2. Looked up from germline, CDR1 is SGHTA and CDR2 is FQGTGA. This CDR3 contains 14 residues. J was trimmed by 3 bases and V by 5 bases; bases with no gene match: 6. CDR3 loop: CASSPFGGEETQYF. CDR3 bases: TGTGCCAGCAGCCCTTTTGGGGGGGAAGAGACCCAGTACTTC.

The chain couples TRBV19 to TRBJ1-2; no firm D call. The CDR3 contains 12 residues. Germline-derived CDR1 and CDR2 are LNHDA and SQIVND (reference sequence). V lost 6 bases, J lost 7 bases, and 12 bases lay in between. The DNA for the CDR3 is TGTGCCAGTAGGTCACTGGGAGGTGGCTACACCTTC. This gives the protein CASRSLGGGYTF.

V is TRBV24-1 and J is TRBJ2-1; possible D gene TRBD2, 5 bases. The CDR3 contains 13 residues. Germline V lookup: CDR1 KGHDR, CDR2 SFDVKD. Trimming cost V 2 bases and J 11 bases, with 12 bases left between them. The CDR3 DNA reads as TGTGCCACCAGTGATTCTACCCGCGGGCAGCAGTTCTTC. This gives the protein CATSDSTRGQQFF.

The chain couples TRBV18 to TRBJ2-4, with 8 bases aligning to TRBD2. V dropped 1 base and J dropped 1; count of bases not matched to a gene: 3. Germline assignment: CDR1 KGHSH and CDR2 LQKENI. The CDR3 has 16 residues. The CDR3 DNA reads TGTGCCAGCTCACCACTGGCGGGGGGTGCCAAAAACATTCAGTACTTC. This sequence encodes CASSPLAGGAKNIQYF.

In its sample, this clone was seen a few times. The gene calls are TRBV10-2 and TRBJ1-2, with a weak D call TRBD1 (6 bases). V shed 6 bases and J shed 3 bases, with 14 bases lying between them. This CDR3 comprises 14 residues. Germline lookup yields CDR1 WSHSY and CDR2 SAAADI. CDR3 coding DNA: TGCGCCAGCAGATGGGGACGACAGGACTATGGCTACACCTTC. Translated: CASRWGRQDYGYTF.

The chain is built from TRBV5-4 and TRBJ1-4; 8 positions agree with TRBD1. Trimming at V came to 3 bases and at J to 4 bases, leaving 11 bases not matched to a gene. The CDR3 covers 17 residues. In germline, CDR1 is SGHNT, CDR2 YYREEE (reference sequence). This CDR3 is CASSSGTGPILNEKLFF. CDR3 nucleotide sequence: TGTGCCAGCAGCTCCGGGACAGGCCCGATCCTTAATGAAAAACTGTTTTTT.